This T cell receptor beta chain is drawn from a study of T cell repertoires in ileal Crohn's disease. Study-level information: About half received postoperative treatment, some 10 with thiopurines and approximately 19 anti-TNF.

Study outcomes and limitations: Clonal expansions were more frequent in active smokers than non-smokers at surgery.

Of note for this clone: What it binds is not known.

Measured with immunoSEQ multiplex PCR; TCRdb has only the in-frame clones, and not every one. The data hold roughly 6,800 clones, with around 80% observed a single time. Germline V gene lookup returns CDR1 MNHNS and CDR2 SASEGT. V lost 7 bases, J lost 7 bases, and 13 bases stayed unmatched. This CDR3 has 15 residues. This chain connects TRBV6-1 to TRBJ1-3; TRBD1 matches 7 bases. This TCR was sampled from an adult with Crohn's disease. Specimen: ileal tissue. Here the CDR3 reads CASNVQRDSRNTIYF. CDR3 nucleotides: TGTGCCAGCAACGTGCAAAGGGACAGTCGGAACACCATATATTTT.